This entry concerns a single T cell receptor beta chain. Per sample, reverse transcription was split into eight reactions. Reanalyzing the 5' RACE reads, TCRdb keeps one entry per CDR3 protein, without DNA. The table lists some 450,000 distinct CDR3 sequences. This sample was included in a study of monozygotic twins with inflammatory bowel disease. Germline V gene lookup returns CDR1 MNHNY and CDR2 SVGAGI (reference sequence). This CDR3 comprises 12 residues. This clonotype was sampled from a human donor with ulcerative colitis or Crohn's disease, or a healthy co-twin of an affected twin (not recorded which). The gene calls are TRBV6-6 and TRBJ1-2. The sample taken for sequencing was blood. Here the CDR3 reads CATEGTNYGYTF.